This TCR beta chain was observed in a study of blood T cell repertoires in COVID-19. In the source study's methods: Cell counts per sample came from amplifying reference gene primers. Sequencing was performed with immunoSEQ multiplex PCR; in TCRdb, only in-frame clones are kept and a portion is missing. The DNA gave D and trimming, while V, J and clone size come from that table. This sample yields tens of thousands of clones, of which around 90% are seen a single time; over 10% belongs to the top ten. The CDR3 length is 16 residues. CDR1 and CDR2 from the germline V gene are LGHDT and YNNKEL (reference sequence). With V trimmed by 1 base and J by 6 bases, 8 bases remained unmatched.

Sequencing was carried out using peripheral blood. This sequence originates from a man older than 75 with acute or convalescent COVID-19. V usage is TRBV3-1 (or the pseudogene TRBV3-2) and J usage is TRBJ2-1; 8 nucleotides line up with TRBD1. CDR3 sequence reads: CASSQARGLKVNEQFF. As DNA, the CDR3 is TGTGCCAGCAGCCAAGCCAGGGGGCTCAAGGTCAATGAGCAGTTCTTC.